This passage covers 16 T cell receptor beta chains from one sample sequenced in a study of regulatory T cells in long-lasting Graves disease. TCR beta libraries were built with iRepertoire HTBI primers and Arm-PCR of CDR3 regions. TCRdb called the multiplex PCR reads again in MiXCR, with one record for every CDR3 protein. The sample comprises a few hundred thousand distinct CDR3 sequences, about a sixth of which are singletons, and 20% rests with the top ten. Noted time point: newly diagnosed GD, antithyroid drugs for less than 3 months. PBMC-extracted RNA yielded the TCR library. The sample was also reused in another study, on T cells in Graves' hyperthyroidism and ophthalmopathy.

Material: peripheral blood mononuclear cells (PBMCs), obtained at new diagnosis, from a patient treated with antithyroid drugs. Receptor source: a woman aged 18-29 years with Graves disease.

This clonotype was found a few times. Sequence at one end of the junction differs from germline and may be a read error. The chain recombines TRBV7-9 with TRBJ2-1; 8 bases map to TRBD2. Germline CDR1 SEHNR, CDR2 FQNEAQ (reference sequence). This CDR3 spans 16 amino acids. CDR3 DNA: TGTGCCAGCAGCTTAGCGAGAGGCAGGGCCGGGACTAGATATAGTTTC. Protein sequence: CASSLARGRAGTRYSF.

CDR3 residues: CATRSTGDSPLHF. CDR3 nucleotide sequence: TGTGCCACCAGATCTACAGGAGATTCACCCCTCCACTTT. This rearrangement joins TRBV15 to TRBJ1-6; the D gene is possibly TRBD1 (5 bases). The V end was cut by 6 bases, the J end by 8 bases, with 11 bases between. The CDR3 contains 13 residues. Germline V gene data show CDR1 as LNHNV and CDR2 as YYDKDF (reference sequence).

This clonotype was counted only a few times. The chain is built from TRBV5-1 and TRBJ1-3; no clear D gene. The V gene lost 0 bases and the J gene lost 0 bases, with 7 bases spanning the gap. Germline assignment: CDR1 SGHRS and CDR2 YFSETQ. This CDR3 is 15 amino acids long. The CDR3 spells CASSLAADSGNTIYF. CDR3 bases: TGCGCCAGCAGCTTGGCCGCCGACTCTGGAAACACCATATATTTT.

In this sample, this clonotype turned up many times. This chain links TRBV18 with TRBJ2-5; the D gene is possibly TRBD2 (5 bases). Germline CDR1 reads KGHSH; CDR2 reads LQKENI. This CDR3 contains 13 residues. Trimming left V 3 bases short and J 0 bases short, with 5 bases between. Written as DNA, the CDR3 is TGTGCCAGCTCACCGGACTACCAAGAGACCCAGTACTTC. Its protein is CASSPDYQETQYF.

The chain combines TRBV6-2 or TRBV6-3 with TRBJ1-3, with D possibly TRBD1 on 5 matching bases. Trimming removed 4 bases at V and 16 bases at J, with 17 bases between. The germline V gene has CDR1 MNHEY and CDR2 SVGEGT. The CDR3 length is 12 residues. The CDR3 DNA follows: TGTGCCAGCAGTTTAGGGGATTCGCGGCCTTATTTT. Amino acid sequence: CASSLGDSRPYF.

This clonotype was seen repeatedly, ten times or more. The chain has TRBV20-1 and TRBJ2-1, with TRBD2 identical over 10 bases. J gave up 3 bases and V 2 bases, and 1 base lay outside the gene matches. Germline V gene lookup returns CDR1 DFQATT and CDR2 SNEGSKA (reference sequence). The CDR3 is made up of 14 amino acids. The CDR3 DNA follows: TGCAGTGCTAGACTAGCGGGAGACTACAATGAGCAGTTCTTC. Protein: CSARLAGDYNEQFF.

To note about this clonotype: Given a much more abundant clone one base away, this may be a read error. The DNA is left out, because the CDR3 cannot be placed on it with certainty; the CDR3 is given as TCRdb lists it. CDR3 sequence reads: CASSVVGRGSTDTQCF. The genes are TRBV11-2 and TRBJ2-3; TRBD1 reflects the table's D call only, with no check against the DNA. The CDR3 comprises 16 residues, both ends counted. Germline CDR1 SGHAT, CDR2 FQNNGV.

This chain uses TRBV3-1 with TRBJ1-6, with a possible D match to TRBD1 (5 bases). The V gene's germline CDR1 is LGHDT and CDR2 YNNKEL (reference sequence). There are 13 residues in the CDR3. The V and J ends lost 3 bases and 7 bases respectively, with 7 bases between them. The CDR3 protein is CASSHEGNSPLHF. The DNA for the CDR3 is TGTGCCAGCAGCCACGAGGGGAATTCACCCCTCCACTTT.

At least ten counts were recorded for this clonotype. J is TRBJ1-1 and V is TRBV30, with D tentatively TRBD1 (5 bases). The CDR3 extends over 13 amino acids. Trimming took 1 base from V and 1 from J, leaving 7 bases between them. Germline V gene lookup returns CDR1 GTSNPN and CDR2 SVGIG (reference sequence). In DNA, the CDR3 is TGTGCCTGGAGTGCAGGGAGGAACACTGAAGCTTTCTTT. As protein: CAWSAGRNTEAFF.

This clonotype was detected many times. The chain links TRBV3-1 to TRBJ2-7, with a tentative D call TRBD2 (5 bases). Per the germline V gene, CDR1 is LGHDT and CDR2 is YNNKEL (reference sequence). The CDR3 length is 15 residues. Trimming took 3 bases from V and 4 from J, leaving 16 bases between them. The CDR3 loop is CASSQTRAAGYEQYF. The CDR3 DNA is TGTGCCAGCAGCCAGACGCGGGCCGCCGGGTACGAGCAGTACTTC.

This clonotype was seen only a few times. This chain connects TRBV9 to TRBJ2-5, with 11 nucleotides matching TRBD2. V shed 3 bases and J 5 bases; nucleotides not matched to a gene: 6. The CDR3 totals 15 residues. The germline V gene has CDR1 SGDLS and CDR2 YYNGEE. The CDR3 DNA sequence: TGTGCCAGCAGCGGTAGCGGGGGGGCGGGGGAGACCCAGTACTTC. It codes for CASSGSGGAGETQYF.

On this clonotype: A much bigger clone sits one base away, suggesting this may be a read error. This chain links TRBV20-1 with TRBJ1-1, with TRBD1 as a possible D gene (5 bases). The CDR3 has 12 residues. The germline V gene encodes CDR1 DFQATT and CDR2 SNEGSKA (reference sequence). In DNA form, the CDR3 reads TGCAGGCCCGGGCAGGGTATGACTGAAGCTTTCTTT. Translating it yields CRPGQGMTEAFF.

With respect to this clonotype: A much larger clonotype is one base distant, so this may be a read error. This chain joins TRBV29-1 and TRBJ2-7; D uncertain. V lost 6 bases and J 1 base, leaving 13 bases between the germline ends. Germline V CDR1 and CDR2: SQVTM, ANQGSEA. The CDR3 loop spans 13 amino acids. CDR3 protein: CSVHTEESYEQYF. CDR3 bases: TGCAGCGTCCACACAGAGGAATCCTACGAGCAGTACTTC.

This clonotype has ten or more counts. This chain links TRBV20-1 with TRBJ1-2, with D possibly TRBD1 on 5 matching bases. The CDR3 consists of 13 residues. Germline-derived CDR1 and CDR2 are DFQATT and SNEGSKA (reference sequence). Trimming cost V 6 bases and J 3 bases, with 14 bases left between them. The CDR3 region is CSAVSGTYYGYTF. In DNA, the CDR3 is TGCAGTGCCGTATCCGGGACCTACTATGGCTACACCTTC.

This clonotype was seen a few times. The chain couples TRBV15 to TRBJ1-1; TRBD1 matches 9 bases. The trim removed 5 bases at V and 6 bases at J, leaving 7 bases unmatched. The germline gives CDR1 LNHNV, CDR2 YYDKDF (reference sequence). There are 14 residues in the CDR3. CDR3: CATSERTGVAEAFF. The CDR3 DNA follows: TGTGCCACCAGCGAACGGACAGGGGTGGCTGAAGCTTTCTTT.

This clonotype was seen at least ten times. The chain links TRBV7-3 to TRBJ2-3, with D hard to call. The CDR3 has 15 residues. The V end lost 5 bases, the J end lost 4 bases, and 16 bases lay between the germline ends. Germline V CDR1 and CDR2: SGHTA, FQGTGA. The CDR3 here is CASSPDGSDPDTQYF. CDR3 DNA: TGTGCCAGCAGCCCCGACGGATCGGACCCAGATACGCAGTATTTT.